This T cell receptor (beta chain) was sequenced for a study of blood T cell repertoires in COVID-19. The wider study: Sources were T cells, B-cell-depleted T cells, or PBMCs; the material itself was cDNA or gDNA.

Data came from immunoSEQ multiplex PCR; TCRdb stores just in-frame clones and leaves some out. Here the sample spans around 80,000 clones, about four fifths being singletons. The J segment lost 4 bases and the V segment lost 5 bases, leaving 9 bases of the junction unmatched. The CDR3 runs 15 residues. Germline lookup yields CDR1 SEHNR and CDR2 FQNEAQ (reference sequence). This receptor was identified in a human donor in a cohort sampled during active COVID-19. J is TRBJ1-1 and V is TRBV7-9, with 8 bases lining up with TRBD1. The specimen was peripheral blood. The CDR3 sequence: CASSPWTGTSTEAFF. CDR3 bases: TGTGCCAGCAGCCCGTGGACAGGGACGAGCACTGAAGCTTTCTTT.